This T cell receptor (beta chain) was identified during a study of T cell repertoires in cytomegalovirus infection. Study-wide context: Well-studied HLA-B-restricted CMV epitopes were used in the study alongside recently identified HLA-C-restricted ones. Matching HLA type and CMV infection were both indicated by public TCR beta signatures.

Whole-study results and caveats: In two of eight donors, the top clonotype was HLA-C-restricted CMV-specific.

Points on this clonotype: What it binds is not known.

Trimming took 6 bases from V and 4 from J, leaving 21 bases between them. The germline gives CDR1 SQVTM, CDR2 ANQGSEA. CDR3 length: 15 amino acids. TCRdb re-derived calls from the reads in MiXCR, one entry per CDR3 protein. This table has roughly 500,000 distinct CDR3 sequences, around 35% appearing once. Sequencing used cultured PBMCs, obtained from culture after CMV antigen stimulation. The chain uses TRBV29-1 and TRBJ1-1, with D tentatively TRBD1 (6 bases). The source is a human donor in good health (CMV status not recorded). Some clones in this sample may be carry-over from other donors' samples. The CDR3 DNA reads TGCAGCGTCGAACCCTTCCCAGGGGCTGGCACTGAAGCTTTCTTT. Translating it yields CSVEPFPGAGTEAFF.